The 11 T cell receptor beta chains presented below share a single source sample, sequenced in a study of blood T cell repertoires in COVID-19. Sequenced by immunoSEQ multiplex PCR; TCRdb stores in-frame clones only, minus some. The sample lists 300,000 to 350,000 clones, 80% to 95% occurring once. Sequencing was performed on peripheral blood. All receptors derive from a woman aged 25 to 39 with COVID-19, enrolled during active disease.

The V gene is TRBV6-5, the J gene TRBJ1-2; 7 bases fit TRBD1. CDR1 is MNHEY, CDR2 SVGAGI, per germline. CDR3 length equals 14 residues. The junction had 7 bases not matched to a gene; V was cut back by 2 bases and J by 7 bases. CDR3 residues: CASSYRDRVSGYTF. The CDR3 nucleotides are TGTGCCAGCAGTTACCGCGACAGGGTGTCTGGCTACACCTTC.

V usage is TRBV6-4 and J usage is TRBJ2-3; no clear D gene. Germline CDR1 reads MRHNA; CDR2 reads SNTAGT. Trimming took 3 bases from V and 5 from J, leaving 12 bases between them. This CDR3 region has 14 residues. The CDR3 sequence is CASSEGVGLDTQYF. The CDR3 nucleotides read TGTGCCAGCAGTGAAGGAGTAGGTTTAGATACGCAGTATTTT.

This clone came up once. The V and J genes are TRBV9 and TRBJ1-2, with 10 bases matching TRBD1. Germline V gene sequence: CDR1 SGDLS, CDR2 YYNGEE. The CDR3 has 14 residues. Trimming removed 0 bases from V and 5 bases from J; junction bases left unmatched: 1. DNA for the CDR3: TGTGCCAGCAGCGTAGGGGACAGGGGATATGGCTACACCTTC. This sequence encodes CASSVGDRGYGYTF.

Only a few counts were recorded for this clone. The rearrangement uses TRBV19 and TRBJ1-2; 8 nucleotides match TRBD1. Unmatched junction bases numbered 7, after V lost 5 bases and J lost 8 bases. Germline lookup yields CDR1 LNHDA and CDR2 SQIVND (reference sequence). This CDR3 is built from 13 residues. CDR3: CASSAGQGDGYTF. The CDR3 DNA reads as TGTGCCAGTAGTGCCGGACAGGGTGACGGCTACACCTTC.

The rearrangement links TRBV29-1 to TRBJ1-5; D gene ambiguous. CDR3 length equals 14 residues. The V gene's germline CDR1 is SQVTM and CDR2 ANQGSEA. The V gene lost 8 bases and the J gene lost 0 bases, with 14 bases spanning the gap. The CDR3 reads CSRGHMFSNQPQHF. CDR3 bases: TGCAGCCGAGGCCATATGTTTAGCAATCAGCCCCAGCATTTT. Drawing the rest from reference TRBV29-1 and TRBJ1-5, the complete variable domain is SAVISQKPSRDICQRGTSLTIQCQVDSQVTMMFWYRQQPGQSLTLIATANQGSEATYESGFVIDKFPISRPNLTFSTLTVSNMSPEDSSIYLCSRGHMFSNQPQHFGDGTRLSIL.

This rearrangement joins TRBV29-1 to TRBJ2-1; 12 bases map to TRBD2. Germline V gene sequence: CDR1 SQVTM, CDR2 ANQGSEA. Trimming removed 4 bases from V and 10 bases from J; junction bases left unmatched: 5. The CDR3 has 13 residues. The CDR3 loop is CSVALAGGGEQFF. The CDR3 nucleotides read TGCAGCGTTGCTCTAGCGGGAGGGGGAGAGCAGTTCTTC.

The V call is TRBV11-2, the J call TRBJ1-1, with D uncertain. CDR3 length equals 13 residues. CDR1 is SGHAT and CDR2 is FQNNGV in the germline V gene. V lost 5 bases and J 0 bases, leaving 7 bases between the germline ends. Here the CDR3 DNA reads TGTGCCAGCAGCCTGAGGATGAACACTGAAGCTTTCTTT. It specifies CASSLRMNTEAFF. Filled out from reference TRBV11-2 and TRBJ1-1, the complete variable domain reads EAGVAQSPRYKIIEKRQSVAFWCNPISGHATLYWYQQILGQGPKLLIQFQNNGVVDDSQLPKDRFSAERLKGVDSTLKIQPAKLEDSAVYLCASSLRMNTEAFFGQGTRLTVV.

The chain recombines TRBV19 with TRBJ2-3, with a possible D match to TRBD2 (5 bases). Germline CDR1 and CDR2: LNHDA and SQIVND (reference sequence). The CDR3 loop spans 13 amino acids. Trimming removed 3 bases at V and 6 bases at J, with 10 bases between. The CDR3 bases are TGTGCCAGTAGTATCGGGAAAGTGGATACGCAGTATTTT. Translating it yields CASSIGKVDTQYF.

The chain employs TRBV19 and TRBJ2-2; perhaps TRBD2 as D (5 bases). The CDR3 has 13 residues. Germline V gene sequence: CDR1 LNHDA, CDR2 SQIVND (reference sequence). With 7 bases removed from V and 3 bases from J, the gap between germline ends came to 9 bases. The CDR3 loop reads CASMTGYTGELFF. The CDR3 coding sequence is TGTGCCAGTATGACGGGGTACACCGGGGAGCTGTTTTTT.

This clone was found once. This sequence joins TRBV11-2 and TRBJ1-6; unclear D gene. Trimming left V 1 base short and J 10 bases short, with 14 bases between. Germline V lookup: CDR1 SGHAT, CDR2 FQNNGV. This CDR3 contains 15 residues. The DNA of the CDR3 is TGTGCCAGCAGCTTAGGTGCGGGTATGAGATCACCCCTCCACTTT. Encoded protein: CASSLGAGMRSPLHF. The full variable domain, with the rest looked up from reference TRBV11-2 and TRBJ1-6, is EAGVAQSPRYKIIEKRQSVAFWCNPISGHATLYWYQQILGQGPKLLIQFQNNGVVDDSQLPKDRFSAERLKGVDSTLKIQPAKLEDSAVYLCASSLGAGMRSPLHFGNGTRLTVT.

This clone was picked up one time. J is TRBJ1-5 and V is TRBV30; TRBD1 matches 8 bases. V dropped 2 bases and J dropped 4; count of bases not matched to a gene: 7. CDR3 length equals 15 residues. Germline V gene lookup returns CDR1 GTSNPN and CDR2 SVGIG (reference sequence). This CDR3 reads CAWSPRTGRNQPQHF. In DNA form, the CDR3 reads TGTGCCTGGAGTCCCCGGACAGGGAGGAATCAGCCCCAGCATTTT.